The following is a T cell receptor beta chain sequence with its context. The target antigen is unknown. The data stem from a study of lymphopenia after photon versus proton radiotherapy. The assay was immunoSEQ multiplex PCR, and TCRdb's table has in-frame clones only and misses some. The profile shows roughly 76,000 clones, 85% to 95% of them singletons. Germline lookup yields CDR1 MNHEY and CDR2 SVGAGI. The V and J ends lost 5 bases and 1 base, in that order; junction bases with no gene match: 7. The CDR3 covers 15 residues. Study results and limitations: Relative stability marked proton patients; photon patients lost diversity and naive cells. Oligoclonal CD8+ Temra expansion after nadir drove photon patients' diversity drop. Authors raise, but do not show, better survival with proton therapy. In patients who died, overall survival fell as post-nadir TCR diversity dropped more.

The chain joins TRBV6-5 to TRBJ1-1, with 7 bases lining up with TRBD1. The sequencing here drew on peripheral blood, taken from a patient treated with photon-based radiotherapy. The sequence came from a woman in her forties with cholangiocarcinoma. The CDR3 region is CASSAPGTANTEAFF. For the CDR3, the DNA is TGTGCCAGCAGTGCGCCCGGGACAGCGAACACTGAAGCTTTCTTT.